This TCR beta chain was sequenced during a study of blood T cell repertoires in COVID-19 (dated by TCRdb to 2020 to 2022). In terms of the full investigation: Samples from collaborators originated in the United States, Italy and Spain and spanned both the acute and convalescent phases of COVID-19. The repertoires were released in a freely available public database intended as a resource for research on the immune response to SARS-CoV-2. The dataset comprised deeply sampled blood TCRbeta repertoires from subjects exposed to, actively infected with, or recovered from COVID-19. Where HLA class I and class II types were available, the types were taken from metadata supplied by the sample provider, not from assay-based typing. The material from the prospective study consisted of cDNA or gDNA derived from T cells, B-cell-depleted T cells, or PBMCs. The samples were drawn from two sources: the first 160 participants of the ongoing ImmuneRACE study, and 1,000 to 1,500 subjects contributed by 6 global collaborators. A de-identified subject ID, COVID-19 status, age in years and sex were almost always included in the sample metadata.

Counted from cysteine to phenylalanine, this CDR3 has 16 amino acids. The DNA shown is the 48-base CDR3, in frame from base 1. After removal of 0 bases from V and 1 base from J, the junction retains 4 bases not matched to a gene. The germline V gene provides CDR1 SGHRS and CDR2 YFSETQ. What the research found in general, with its limitations: The amount of clinical and demographic metadata varied by source and participant and was provided uncurated.

Whole blood was collected in K2EDTA tubes by collaborating institutions according to the institutions' own protocols. For TCRbeta analysis, collaborator samples were shipped as frozen whole blood, as isolated PBMCs, or as DNA extracted from either sample type. TCRbeta CDR3 regions were amplified from genomic DNA using the immunoSEQ Assay, a bias-controlled multiplex PCR. For the original study's pipeline: The number of nucleated cells in each sample was estimated from the amplification of reference gene primers within the assay. Sequence reads were collapsed and filtered to measure the absolute abundance of every unique TCRbeta CDR3 rearrangement. For each sample, productive Simpson clonality was calculated by taking the square root of Simpson's diversity index across productive rearrangements. Entries here come from immuneACCESS through TCRdb and include only in-frame sequences with V and J called. Some clones fail to appear in such tables; in the studies checked, an unresolved V gene covers under half of the shortfall, and the cause of the remainder is unknown. That table is the source of V, J and clone size, and D and trimming were worked out from the DNA. This sample holds more than 150,000 clones; roughly nine tenths were observed only once. The ten largest clones take up less than 25% of the sample.

About this clone: Its antigen remains undetermined. No clone much larger than this one lies a single base away; base qualities are absent.

The sample comprised peripheral blood. The chain is made from TRBV5-1 and TRBJ1-2; 9 bases in between match TRBD1. The sequence was obtained from a man aged 70-80 years with active or convalescent COVID-19. Here the CDR3 is given as CASSLEGDRVNYGYTF. The DNA sequence is as follows: TGCGCCAGCAGCTTGGAGGGGGACAGGGTTAACTATGGCTACACCTTC.